The 15 T cell receptor beta chains below come from one sample, sequenced in a study of blood T cell repertoires in COVID-19. Data came from immunoSEQ multiplex PCR; TCRdb stores just in-frame clones and leaves some out. The sample yields hundreds of thousands of clones, about 84% seen once. Material: PBMCs or T cells enriched from blood (not recorded which). The receptors stem from a man aged 30 to 39 with acute COVID-19.

This clone was observed a few times. This chain links TRBV7-9 with TRBJ1-2; possibly TRBD1 for D (6 bases). Trimming stripped 0 bases from V and 7 bases from J, with 12 bases between. Germline values: CDR1 SEHNR, CDR2 FQNEAQ (reference sequence). The CDR3 contains 14 residues. The CDR3 coding sequence is TGTGCCAGCAGCTTAGCCGCAGGGGCGCCTGGCTACACCTTC. Its translation is CASSLAAGAPGYTF.

CDR3 nucleotides: TGTGCCAGCAGTACATCAGTCTCGCCCCTCCACTTT. Its translation is CASSTSVSPLHF. The rearrangement joins TRBV27 to TRBJ1-6; D gene unclear. The germline V gene encodes CDR1 MNHEY and CDR2 SMNVEV (reference sequence). There are 12 residues in the CDR3. V was trimmed by 5 bases and J by 13 bases, leaving 12 bases between them.

This clone was seen more than once but under ten times. The gene calls are TRBV28 and TRBJ2-2; 11 bases line up with TRBD1. CDR3 size: 16 residues. CDR1 is MDHEN, CDR2 SYDVKM, per germline. The ends lost 5 bases at V and 7 bases at J; junction bases unmatched: 9. CDR3 sequence: CASSPRGQGAGGELFF. Written as DNA, the CDR3 is TGTGCCAGCAGTCCCCGAGGACAGGGGGCCGGCGGGGAGCTGTTTTTT. Looking up the rest from reference TRBV28 and TRBJ2-2 gives the full variable domain: DVKVTQSSRYLVKRTGEKVFLECVQDMDHENMFWYRQDPGLGLRLIYFSYDVKMKEKGDIPEGYSVSREKKERFSLILESASTNQTSMYLCASSPRGQGAGGELFFGEGSRLTVL.

V usage is TRBV5-5 and J usage is TRBJ2-7; 8 nucleotides align to TRBD2. The CDR3 totals 13 residues. From germline, CDR1 is SGHKS and CDR2 YYEKEE (reference sequence). V shed 4 bases, J shed 10 bases, and the junction held 10 bases outside the gene matches. For the CDR3, the DNA is TGTGCCAGCAGCCCCACGGGGGGGTTCGTTCAGTACTTC. It specifies CASSPTGGFVQYF.

The chain carries TRBV5-1 and TRBJ1-6, with unresolved D. The germline V and J ends were trimmed by 1 base and 5 bases, with 10 bases remaining between them. Germline CDR1 and CDR2: SGHRS and YFSETQ. This CDR3 contains 15 residues. The CDR3 is CASSLFTDHNSPLHF. The CDR3 coding sequence is TGCGCCAGCAGCTTGTTCACAGATCATAATTCACCCCTCCACTTT. Combining the CDR3 with reference TRBV5-1 and TRBJ1-6 gives the whole variable domain KAGVTQTPRYLIKTRGQQVTLSCSPISGHRSVSWYQQTPGQGLQFLFEYFSETQRNKGNFPGRFSGRQFSNSRSEMNVSTLELGDSALYLCASSLFTDHNSPLHFGNGTRLTVT.

The J gene is TRBJ1-3, the V gene TRBV2; TRBD1 is a possible D gene (5 bases). The CDR3 is 16 residues long. V gave up 4 bases and J gave up 0 bases, with 13 bases separating them. In germline, CDR1 is SNHLY, CDR2 FYNNEI. The CDR3 nucleotides read TGTGCCAGCAGTGGACGTAGACAGATCTCTGGAAACACCATATATTTT. Amino acid sequence: CASSGRRQISGNTIYF. Full variable domain (remainder filled in from reference TRBV2 and TRBJ1-3): EPEVTQTPSHQVTQMGQEVILRCVPISNHLYFYWYRQILGQKVEFLVSFYNNEISEKSEIFDDQFSVERPDGSNFTLKIRSTKLEDSAMYFCASSGRRQISGNTIYFGEGSWLTVV.

The gene calls are TRBV7-9 and TRBJ2-3; no clear D gene. The germline V and J ends were trimmed by 5 bases and 2 bases, with 20 bases remaining between them. The germline gives CDR1 SEHNR, CDR2 FQNEAQ (reference sequence). This CDR3 is 17 amino acids long. CDR3 in DNA: TGTGCCAGCAGCGCGACCAGAGGCACTTCCCTCACAGATACGCAGTATTTT. This encodes CASSATRGTSLTDTQYF.

The count of this clone is one. Other DNA sequences in the same sample also yield this CDR3. This chain links TRBV18 with TRBJ2-3, with 8 bases fitting TRBD1. Germline CDR1 KGHSH, CDR2 LQKENI. V lost 3 bases, J lost 2 bases, and 1 base stayed unmatched. The CDR3 length is 14 residues. The CDR3 coding sequence is TGTGCCAGCTCACCGGGACAGGACACAGATACGCAGTATTTT. This codes for CASSPGQDTDTQYF.

The chain links TRBV7-6 to TRBJ1-4; 11 positions match TRBD1. Per the germline V gene, CDR1 is SGHVS and CDR2 is FNYEAQ. Trimming cost V 5 bases and J 8 bases; bases outside gene matches: 4. This CDR3 has 14 residues. For the CDR3, the DNA is TGTGCCAGCAGCGGGGACAGGGGGGGCGAAAAACTGTTTTTT. Amino acids: CASSGDRGGEKLFF.

The gene calls are TRBV10-1 and TRBJ2-1, with D tentatively TRBD2 (5 bases). The V and J ends lost 2 bases and 4 bases respectively, with 9 bases between them. CDR1 and CDR2 from the germline V gene are WNHNN and SYGVQD (reference sequence). The CDR3 is 14 residues long. The CDR3 loop reads CASSENPGYNEQFF. In DNA form, the CDR3 reads TGCGCCAGCAGTGAGAATCCGGGGTACAATGAGCAGTTCTTC.

The chain couples TRBV27 to TRBJ1-2; tentatively, D is TRBD1 (6 bases). Germline loops: CDR1 MNHEY, CDR2 SMNVEV (reference sequence). V gave up 6 bases and J gave up 8 bases, with 13 bases separating them. The CDR3 runs to 12 residues. The CDR3 coding sequence is TGTGCCAGCAGGGCGGGGGCTGGAGGCTACACCTTC. As protein: CASRAGAGGYTF.

V usage is TRBV20-1 and J usage is TRBJ1-1; D uncertain. This CDR3 spans 14 amino acids. Trimming removed 3 bases at V and 4 bases at J, with 15 bases between. CDR1 is DFQATT and CDR2 is SNEGSKA in the germline V gene (reference sequence). For the CDR3, the DNA is TGCAGTGCTAGTCGGGGTGCAGGAGGCACTGAAGCTTTCTTT. This codes for CSASRGAGGTEAFF.

This CDR3 is CASSELQGVSYEQYF. The CDR3 nucleotides are TGCGCCAGCAGTGAACTTCAGGGGGTTTCCTACGAGCAGTACTTC. The rearrangement joins TRBV10-2 to TRBJ2-7, with 7 bases identical to TRBD1. Trimming removed 3 bases from V and 1 base from J; junction bases left unmatched: 6. The germline gives CDR1 WSHSY, CDR2 SAAADI. CDR3 length: 15 amino acids.

The V gene is TRBV11-2, the J gene TRBJ2-5, with D uncertain. Deletions cut 5 bases from V and 7 bases from J, with 17 bases between. This CDR3 is 14 amino acids long. From germline, CDR1 is SGHAT and CDR2 FQNNGV. The CDR3 coding sequence is TGTGCCAGCAGCCCCGGCCAGGTGAAAGTGACCCAGTACTTC. Residues: CASSPGQVKVTQYF.

The rearrangement uses TRBV7-9 and TRBJ2-1, with TRBD1 matching over 7 bases. V lost 3 bases to trimming and J lost 5 bases; unmatched junction nucleotides: 10. The CDR3 spans 16 residues. Per germline, CDR1 SEHNR and CDR2 FQNEAQ (reference sequence). The DNA of the CDR3 is TGTGCCAGCAGCTTCACAGGGGCGTTGGGGCACAATGAGCAGTTCTTC. It specifies CASSFTGALGHNEQFF.